This T cell receptor (beta chain) was observed in a study of cytomegalovirus exposure and HLA in healthy donors. The ends were cut back, 4 bases at V and 0 bases at J, with 13 bases in the middle. The CDR3 length is 16 residues. Germline assignment: CDR1 LGHNA and CDR2 YNFKEQ. Study conclusions and caveats: In a later analysis, TCR beta V- and J-gene trimming was associated with a missense DCLRE1C variant. Earlier analysis found most TCR beta V segments productive about 87% or about 30% of the time.

A word on this clone: The antigen is undetermined.

The PCR made use of 60 Vbeta and 13 Jbeta primers. In the source study's methods: A later analysis counted 65 million to 95 million unique TCR beta chains, 10 million to 12 million shared. The table came from immunoSEQ multiplex PCR; TCRdb's copy has only in-frame clones and leaves some out. V and J calls and clone size follow that table, whereas D and trimming were derived from the DNA. Here the sample spans over 150,000 clones, roughly 80% being singletons. Healthy bone marrow donors made up the cohort. Sequenced sample: PBMCs. This TCR derives from a male donor in good health and CMV-seronegative. The chain has TRBV4-2 and TRBJ1-3; possibly TRBD1 for D (5 bases). CDR3 loop: CASSPPDRFSGNTIYF. DNA of the CDR3: TGTGCCAGCAGCCCACCCGACAGATTCTCTGGAAACACCATATATTTT.